This is a list of T cell receptor beta chains from one sample in a study of T-cell memory formation after mild COVID-19. A single record per CDR3 protein comes from TCRdb applying MiXCR to the 5' RACE reads. The sample holds about 400,000 distinct CDR3 sequences, 20% to 30% seen once. The material sequenced was PBMCs or a T cell subset sorted from them (not recorded which). The receptors were sampled from an adult woman who had mild COVID-19 (a few samples of this study predate the infection). Cell type and time point are not known. Both conserved end residues are part of each CDR3. The D gene is left open where the match is weak. The size field is filled for only some rows; it gives once, few, many or a size class.

CDR3 length	clone size	D gene	V gene	J gene	CDR3 protein	CDR3 DNA
14	few	TRBD2	TRBV28	TRBJ2-5	CASYGSGGQETQYF	TGTGCCAGCTATGGGTCGGGGGGGCAAGAGACCCAGTACTTC
15	few	TRBD1	TRBV20-1	TRBJ2-3	CSARPHRGPTDTQYF	TGCAGTGCTAGACCTCACAGGGGGCCCACAGATACGCAGTATTTT
19	.	.	TRBV7-6	TRBJ2-6	CASSFRGPSGYSGANVLTF	TGTGCCAGCAGCTTTCGGGGTCCGTCCGGCTACTCTGGGGCCAACGTCCTGACTTTC
15	.	.	TRBV7-2	TRBJ1-2	CASSLSPGQSYGYTF	TGTGCCAGCAGCTTATCCCCCGGACAGAGCTATGGCTACACCTTC
14	.	.	TRBV19	TRBJ2-7	CASSIADGAYEQYF	TGTGCCAGTAGTATTGCTGACGGAGCCTACGAGCAGTACTTC
12	.	.	TRBV7-9	TRBJ2-3	CASSQVTDTQYF	TGTGCCAGCAGCCAAGTCACAGATACGCAGTATTTT
14	.	TRBD1	TRBV13	TRBJ2-1	CASSSWTGVREQFF	TGTGCCAGCAGCTCCTGGACAGGGGTTCGTGAGCAGTTCTTC
15	few	.	TRBV20-1	TRBJ1-5	CSARDRVDRNQPQHF	TGCAGTGCTAGAGATCGGGTGGATCGGAATCAGCCCCAGCATTTT
14	.	.	TRBV24-1	TRBJ2-2	CATSDSGNTGELFF	TGTGCCACCAGTGATTCAGGGAACACCGGGGAGCTGTTTTTT
15	.	.	TRBV5-1	TRBJ2-7	CASSLDPGSSYEQYF	TGCGCCAGCAGCTTGGATCCGGGGAGCTCCTACGAGCAGTACTTC
15	.	TRBD2	TRBV9	TRBJ2-1	CASSASGGAGNEQFF	TGTGCCAGCAGCGCCAGCGGGGGGGCCGGCAATGAGCAGTTCTTC
15	.	.	TRBV4-2	TRBJ1-2	CASSQFPGPGRGYTF	TGTGCCAGCAGCCAGTTCCCGGGACCCGGGAGGGGCTACACCTTC
17	many	TRBD1	TRBV7-3	TRBJ1-2	CASSLAPVGQGDYGYTF	TGTGCCAGCAGCTTAGCCCCGGTTGGACAGGGGGACTATGGCTACACCTTC
15	once	TRBD1	TRBV20-1	TRBJ2-2	CSASIRDRGYRELFF	TGCAGTGCTAGTATTCGGGACAGGGGCTACCGGGAGCTGTTTTTT
16	.	.	TRBV11-2	TRBJ2-1	CASSLVGGASYNEQFF	TGTGCCAGCAGCTTAGTTGGGGGGGCCTCCTACAATGAGCAGTTCTTC
14	.	.	TRBV6-1	TRBJ2-5	CACQEGGSGGTQYF	TGTGCCTGTCAAGAGGGGGGTAGCGGAGGGACCCAGTACTTC
14	.	.	TRBV7-3	TRBJ1-1	CASSSAPAGREAFF	TGTGCCAGCAGCTCCGCCCCCGCGGGCCGAGAAGCTTTCTTT
18	.	TRBD1	TRBV5-5	TRBJ2-2	CASSHMTGKLGKTGELFF	TGTGCCAGCAGCCACATGACAGGGAAGCTAGGGAAAACCGGGGAGCTGTTTTTT
13	.	.	TRBV6-1	TRBJ1-1	CASRSGVNTEAFF	TGTGCCAGCCGGTCGGGGGTGAACACTGAAGCTTTCTTT
13	few	.	TRBV27	TRBJ2-7	CASSLANIHEQYF	TGTGCCAGCAGTTTAGCTAATATCCACGAGCAGTACTTC
13	.	.	TRBV14	TRBJ2-7	CATNTFGRYEQYF	TGTGCCACCAACACTTTCGGGCGGTACGAGCAGTACTTC
16	.	TRBD1	TRBV7-8	TRBJ1-1	CASSFDRGLPHTEAFF	TGTGCCAGCAGCTTCGACAGGGGGCTTCCTCACACTGAAGCTTTCTTT
13	.	.	TRBV2	TRBJ2-1	CASSGATTGRKFF	TGTGCCAGCAGTGGGGCTACTACAGGGAGGAAGTTCTTC
15	.	TRBD1	TRBV6-5	TRBJ2-7	CASTTGTGVSYEQYF	TGTGCCAGCACCACAGGGACAGGGGTTTCCTACGAGCAGTACTTC
16	few	.	TRBV10-3	TRBJ2-1	CAISESTRLEDNEQFF	TGTGCCATCAGTGAGTCAACCCGTCTAGAAGACAATGAGCAGTTCTTC
15	few	TRBD1	TRBV24-1	TRBJ2-5	CATSSGTGSQETQYF	TGTGCCACCAGTAGTGGGACAGGGTCACAAGAGACCCAGTACTTC
15	.	TRBD2	TRBV6-2/TRBV6-3	TRBJ2-5	CASSNSGGPQETQYF	TGTGCCAGCAGTAATAGCGGGGGGCCCCAAGAGACCCAGTACTTC
15	.	.	TRBV24-1	TRBJ2-1	CATSDLEVDWGEQFF	TGTGCCACCAGTGATTTGGAGGTCGATTGGGGTGAGCAGTTCTTC
13	few	.	TRBV10-3	TRBJ1-1	CAISGVEKAEAFF	TGTGCCATCAGTGGGGTGGAAAAGGCCGAAGCTTTCTTT
15	few	TRBD1	TRBV11-2	TRBJ1-1	CASSLDRTGEMEAFF	TGTGCCAGCAGCTTAGACCGGACAGGGGAGATGGAGGCTTTCTTT
17	few	.	TRBV12-3/TRBV12-4	TRBJ2-3	CASSFGLGGYSTDTQYF	TGTGCCAGCAGTTTCGGTTTGGGTGGCTATAGCACAGATACGCAGTATTTT
14	.	.	TRBV4-3	TRBJ1-2	CASSQERRVYGYTF	TGCGCCAGCAGCCAAGAAAGGAGGGTCTATGGCTACACCTTC
14	few	.	TRBV5-5	TRBJ1-1	CASSLMDLRTEAFF	TGTGCCAGCAGCTTGATGGACCTTAGGACTGAAGCTTTCTTT
17	few	TRBD1	TRBV20-1	TRBJ1-1	CSARSVWQGVGNTEAFF	TGCAGTGCTAGAAGTGTCTGGCAGGGGGTAGGAAACACTGAAGCTTTCTTT
15	.	.	TRBV9	TRBJ1-1	CASSVAGRFLTEAFF	TGTGCCAGCAGCGTAGCTGGCAGGTTCTTAACTGAAGCTTTCTTT
12	.	.	TRBV7-9	TRBJ1-1	CASSLGLPEAFF	TGTGCCAGCAGCTTGGGGCTTCCTGAAGCTTTCTTT
12	few	.	TRBV19	TRBJ1-2	CASTNWEYGYTF	TGTGCCAGTACCAACTGGGAGTATGGCTACACCTTC